The entry that follows covers one T cell receptor (beta chain) sequence. This sample is part of a study of T cells in Graves' hyperthyroidism and ophthalmopathy. Exclusion followed for patients with uncontrolled infection, other autoimmune disease, pregnancy or lactation. The TCR beta CDR3 regions underwent amplification using RNA transcripts as the source. The HTBI primer set drove a first-round RT-PCR of the TCR CDR3. Using its own MiXCR run on the multiplex PCR reads, TCRdb lists one record per CDR3 protein. The sample lists approximately 400,000 distinct CDR3 sequences, about 18% occurring once. The CDR3 consists of 13 residues. The germline gives CDR1 MDHEN, CDR2 SYDVKM. V shed 7 bases, J shed 6 bases, and the junction held 5 bases outside the gene matches.

The source of this sequence is a young woman with Graves' hyperthyroidism. The sample taken for sequencing was blood. The chain couples TRBV28 to TRBJ2-2, with 7 bases lining up with TRBD2. The CDR3 DNA reads TGTGCCAGCATCGGTGGGGGGGCCGGGGAGCTGTTTTTT. Translated: CASIGGGAGELFF.